The 10 T cell receptor beta chains listed next were all sequenced from one sample in a study of cytomegalovirus exposure and HLA in healthy donors. The PCR used 60 Vbeta and 13 Jbeta primers. This table comes from immunoSEQ multiplex PCR, and its TCRdb copy is limited to in-frame clones, with some not included. The sample consists of fewer than 100,000 clones, over 60% of them appearing once. The sample comprised PBMCs. These TCRs come from a male donor in good health and CMV-seronegative.

The rearrangement uses TRBV7-8 and TRBJ2-7, with 8 bases that match TRBD1. This CDR3 has 14 amino acids. After removal of 5 bases from V and 3 bases from J, the junction contained 6 bases not matched to a gene. Germline CDR1 and CDR2: SGHVS and FQNEAQ. CDR3 coding DNA: TGTGCCAGCAGCGCTGACAGGGGAGACTACGAGCAGTACTTC. This gives the protein CASSADRGDYEQYF.

The chain carries TRBV30 and TRBJ2-5, with TRBD2 matching over 14 bases. The germline V gene encodes CDR1 GTSNPN and CDR2 SVGIG (reference sequence). V dropped 8 bases and J dropped 5; count of bases not matched to a gene: 7. The CDR3 sequence is 14 residues long. CDR3 in amino acids: CAHQGTSGSETQYF. DNA of the CDR3: TGTGCCCACCAAGGGACTAGCGGGAGTGAGACCCAGTACTTC.

The chain uses TRBV4-2 and TRBJ2-3; 11 bases match TRBD1. J gave up 6 bases and V 3 bases, and 5 bases lay outside the gene matches. The CDR3 loop spans 15 amino acids. Germline values: CDR1 LGHNA, CDR2 YNFKEQ. For the CDR3, the DNA is TGTGCCAGCAGCCAGGGGACAGGGGGGAGGGATACGCAGTATTTT. Amino acids: CASSQGTGGRDTQYF.

The sample holds one count of this clone. The chain couples TRBV4-2 to TRBJ2-3; D may be TRBD2 (7 bases). Germline V lookup: CDR1 LGHNA, CDR2 YNFKEQ. The CDR3 covers 18 residues. Trimming took 3 bases from V and 1 from J, leaving 20 bases between them. The CDR3 DNA reads TGTGCCAGCAGCCAGGGGGCGGGAGTGCTTGCAGGCACAGATACGCAGTATTTT. Protein product: CASSQGAGVLAGTDTQYF.

V gene TRBV5-8 combines with J gene TRBJ1-5; D not resolved. CDR1 is SGHTS and CDR2 is YDEGEE in the germline V gene. V lost 0 bases and J 0 bases, leaving 7 bases between the germline ends. This CDR3 is 15 amino acids long. This chain's CDR3 is CASSLDGYSNQPQHF. CDR3 sequence (DNA): TGTGCCAGCAGCTTGGACGGGTATAGCAATCAGCCCCAGCATTTT.

The rearrangement links TRBV7-9 to TRBJ2-5; 7 bases match TRBD1. The CDR3 extends over 14 amino acids. The J segment lost 1 base and the V segment lost 4 bases, leaving 3 bases of the junction unmatched. The germline gives CDR1 SEHNR, CDR2 FQNEAQ (reference sequence). The DNA for the CDR3 is TGTGCCAGCAGCTCAAGGGACAGCCAAGAGACCCAGTACTTC. Its protein product is CASSSRDSQETQYF.

The chain joins TRBV5-1 to TRBJ2-3, with 15 nucleotides matching TRBD2. This CDR3 spans 17 amino acids. The ends lost 4 bases at V and 4 bases at J; junction bases unmatched: 7. Looked up from germline, CDR1 is SGHRS and CDR2 is YFSETQ. CDR3 DNA sequence: TGCGCCAGCAGCACTGGGACTAGCGGGAGGAGGGCAGATACGCAGTATTTT. Its translation: CASSTGTSGRRADTQYF.

The count of this clone is one. The chain links TRBV27 to TRBJ2-7, with 9 bases fitting TRBD2. From germline, CDR1 is MNHEY and CDR2 SMNVEV (reference sequence). This CDR3 contains 14 residues. V lost 5 bases and J lost 6; bases outside the gene matches: 8. The CDR3 spells CASSLQREAPEQYF. The CDR3 DNA is TGTGCCAGCAGTCTTCAGCGGGAGGCGCCCGAGCAGTACTTC.

A note on this clone: Relative to the germline gene, one junction end is altered; a read error may explain this. This chain uses TRBV28 with TRBJ1-3; possible D gene TRBD1, 6 bases. Germline CDR1 MDHEN, CDR2 SYDVKM. The CDR3 sequence is 16 residues long. CDR3 bases: TGTGCCAGCAGTTTATTGCAGGGGACCTCTGGAAGCACCATATATTTT. This translates into CASSLLQGTSGSTIYF.

J is TRBJ2-5 and V is TRBV7-3; 9 bases align to TRBD2. Per the germline V gene, CDR1 is SGHTA and CDR2 is FQGTGA. This CDR3 spans 15 amino acids. Germline trimming cut 4 bases from V and 2 bases from J; bases unmatched to any gene: 5. DNA of the CDR3: TGTGCCAGCAGCTCGACTAGCGGCTCTCAAGAGACCCAGTACTTC. This sequence encodes CASSSTSGSQETQYF.